This entry concerns a single T cell receptor (beta chain). The antigen is undetermined. The sample comes from a study of T cells in localized non-small cell lung cancer. Profiled with immunoSEQ multiplex PCR; TCRdb holds only in-frame clones, not every one. The sample includes around 24,000 clones, roughly nine tenths of them seen just once. Whole-study results and caveats: Maximal T cell clonality occurred in uninvolved adjacent lung, with tumor ranking below it. A median about 54 of the top 100 tumor clones appeared in adjacent lung.

Sequenced here: peripheral blood, sampled before any cancer treatment. The receptor was derived from a man aged 40 to 69 with stage I squamous cell lung carcinoma.

The CDR3 nucleotides read TGTGCCACCAGCAGAGAGGGTTTGGGGTATGGCTACACCTTC. Residues: CATSREGLGYGYTF. The chain carries TRBV15 and TRBJ1-2; D remains ambiguous. CDR3 size: 14 residues. Germline-derived CDR1 and CDR2 are LNHNV and YYDKDF (reference sequence). V lost 0 bases to trimming and J lost 5 bases, with 10 bases between them.